The TCR beta chain under discussion was sequenced for a study of blood T cells in healthy people across ages. The study, taken as a whole, reports: It was not possible, with unsorted PBMCs, to conclusively compare naive and antigen-experienced cells.

V shed 4 bases, J shed 3 bases, and the junction held 4 bases outside the gene matches. CDR1 and CDR2 (germline): MNHEY, SVGEGT. This CDR3 region has 14 residues. This clonotype was counted only a few times. Its cognate antigen is unknown. The second PCR ran roughly 7 to 12 cycles with a sample-barcoded 5' primer and J-beta primers. MiXCR, applied by TCRdb to the 5' RACE reads, yields one record per CDR3 protein. The data show under 850,000 distinct CDR3 sequences, around 36% seen once. Sequences were obtained from blood. The chain joins TRBV6-2 or TRBV6-3 to TRBJ2-7; TRBD1 agrees at 9 bases. The receptor comes from a man between 18 and 29 years old in good health. The DNA for the CDR3 is TGTGCCAGCAGTTCCATGACAGGGGGCTACGAGCAGTACTTC. It is translated as CASSSMTGGYEQYF.